The TCR beta chain under discussion was sequenced for a study of Graves' ophthalmopathy and Graves' hyperthyroidism. This clonotype was observed once. V dropped 6 bases and J dropped 8 bases, with 14 bases sitting between them. The length of the CDR3 is 12 residues. Germline CDR1 is SQVTM and CDR2 is ANQGSEA. Amplifying from RNA transcripts, the study obtained TCR beta CDR3 regions. HTBI primers were used in a first-round RT-PCR, which preceded a second-round multiplex PCR. TCRdb re-derived calls from the multiplex PCR reads in MiXCR, one entry per CDR3 protein. The sample contains 650,000 to 900,000 distinct CDR3 sequences, roughly 41% of which appear only once.

The receptor comes from an adult man with Graves' ophthalmopathy. The chain links TRBV29-1 to TRBJ1-3; possibly TRBD1 for D (5 bases). The sample was peripheral blood. The chain's CDR3 is CSVGLAGYTIYF. CDR3 DNA sequence: TGCAGCGTGGGACTAGCGGGATACACCATATATTTT.